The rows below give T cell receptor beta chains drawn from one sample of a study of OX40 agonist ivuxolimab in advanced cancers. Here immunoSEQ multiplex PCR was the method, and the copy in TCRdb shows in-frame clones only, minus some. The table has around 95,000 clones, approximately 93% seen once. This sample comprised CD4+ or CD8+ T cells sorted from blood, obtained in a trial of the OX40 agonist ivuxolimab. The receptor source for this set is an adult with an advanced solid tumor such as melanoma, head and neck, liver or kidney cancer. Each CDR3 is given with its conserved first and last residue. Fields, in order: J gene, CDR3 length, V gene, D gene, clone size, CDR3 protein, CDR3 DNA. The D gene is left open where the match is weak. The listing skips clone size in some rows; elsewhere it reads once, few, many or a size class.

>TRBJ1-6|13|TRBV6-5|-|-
CASSFGDGSPLHF
TGTGCCAGCAGCTTTGGGGATGGTTCACCCCTCCACTTT
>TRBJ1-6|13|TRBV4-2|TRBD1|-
CASSLTGFSPLHF
TGTGCCAGCAGCTTGACAGGGTTTTCACCCCTCCACTTT
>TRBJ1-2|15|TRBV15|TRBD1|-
CATSTRTGGERGYTF
TGTGCCACCAGCACCCGAACAGGGGGCGAACGTGGCTACACCTTC
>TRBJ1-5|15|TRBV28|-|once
CARRPARVRDQPQHF
TGTGCCAGAAGGCCTGCTAGGGTGCGGGATCAGCCCCAGCATTTT
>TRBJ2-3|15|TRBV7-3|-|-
CASSLSREKKDTQYF
TGTGCCAGCAGCTTAAGTAGGGAGAAAAAAGATACGCAGTATTTT
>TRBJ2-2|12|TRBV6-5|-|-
CASSPRGGELFF
TGTGCCAGCAGTCCCAGGGGAGGGGAGCTGTTTTTT
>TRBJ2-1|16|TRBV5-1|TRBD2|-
CASSFLASGSNNEQFF
TGCGCCAGCAGCTTTCTGGCTAGCGGGTCTAACAATGAGCAGTTCTTC
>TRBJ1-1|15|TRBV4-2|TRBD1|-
CASSQEQGENTEAFF
TGTGCCAGCAGCCAAGAACAGGGGGAGAACACTGAAGCTTTCTTT
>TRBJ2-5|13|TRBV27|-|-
CASSLSLWETQYF
TGTGCCAGCAGTTTATCACTCTGGGAGACCCAGTACTTC
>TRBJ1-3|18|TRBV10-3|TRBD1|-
CAISESGQGKYSGNTIYF
TGTGCCATCAGTGAGTCGGGACAGGGGAAATACTCTGGAAACACCATATATTTT
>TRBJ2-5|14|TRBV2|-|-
CASGVWTRIETQYF
TGTGCCAGCGGGGTGTGGACAAGAATAGAGACCCAGTACTTC
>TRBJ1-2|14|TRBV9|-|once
CASSPHRAGYGYTF
TGTGCCAGCAGCCCGCACCGGGCAGGCTATGGCTACACCTTC
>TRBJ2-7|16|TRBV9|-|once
CASSAQSGLSSYEQYF
TGTGCCAGCAGCGCCCAGTCGGGACTGAGCTCCTACGAGCAGTACTTC
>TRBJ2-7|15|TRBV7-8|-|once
CASSARAAKGYEQYF
TGTGCCAGCAGCGCCCGAGCGGCTAAGGGCTACGAGCAGTACTTC
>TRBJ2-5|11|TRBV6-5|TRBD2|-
CASRVPGLTHF
TGTGCCAGCAGGGTACCGGGACTAACACACTTC
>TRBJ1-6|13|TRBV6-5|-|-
CASRRLDNSPLHF
TGTGCCAGCAGACGACTGGACAATTCACCCCTCCACTTT
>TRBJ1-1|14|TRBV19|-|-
CASSIPGAHTEAFF
TGTGCCAGTAGTATTCCGGGGGCTCACACTGAAGCTTTCTTT
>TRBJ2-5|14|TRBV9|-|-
CASSGRGPQETQYF
TGTGCCAGCAGCGGACGGGGTCCTCAAGAGACCCAGTACTTC
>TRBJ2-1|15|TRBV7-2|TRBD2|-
CASSIREGLGNEQFF
TGTGCCAGCAGCATTCGGGAGGGCCTGGGGAATGAGCAGTTCTTC
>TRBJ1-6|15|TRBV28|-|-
CASSTPGLGNSPLHF
TGTGCCAGCAGCACTCCGGGCCTGGGTAATTCACCCCTCCACTTT
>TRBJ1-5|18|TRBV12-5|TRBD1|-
CASGFRTGGEFSNQPQHF
TGTGCTAGTGGTTTTCGGACAGGGGGAGAGTTTAGCAATCAGCCCCAGCATTTT
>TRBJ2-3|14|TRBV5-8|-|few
CASSSIGGTDTQYF
TGTGCCAGCAGTTCCATTGGGGGCACAGATACGCAGTATTTT
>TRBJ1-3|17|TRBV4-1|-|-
CASSQVGGLTDGNTIYF
TGCGCCAGCAGCCAAGTAGGGGGTTTGACAGATGGAAACACCATATATTTT
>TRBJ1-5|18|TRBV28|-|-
CASSLFPQGGFSNQPQHF
TGTGCCAGCAGTTTATTCCCCCAGGGCGGGTTTAGCAATCAGCCCCAGCATTTT
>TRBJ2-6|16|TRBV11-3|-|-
CASSFSFGTGANVLTF
TGTGCCAGCAGCTTTAGTTTTGGTACTGGGGCCAACGTCCTGACTTTC
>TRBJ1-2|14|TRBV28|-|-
CASSFFHSRSGYTF
TGTGCCAGCAGTTTTTTCCACAGTAGGAGTGGCTACACCTTC
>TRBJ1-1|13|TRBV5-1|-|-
CASRYPEGTEAFF
TGCGCCAGCAGGTATCCCGAAGGAACTGAAGCTTTCTTT
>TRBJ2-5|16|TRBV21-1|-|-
CASSKRQGKGIETQYF
TGTGCCAGCAGCAAAAGGCAAGGTAAGGGAATCGAGACCCAGTACTTC
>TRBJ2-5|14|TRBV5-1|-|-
CASSLTGTQETQYF
TGCGCCAGCAGCTTAACAGGGACCCAAGAGACCCAGTACTTC
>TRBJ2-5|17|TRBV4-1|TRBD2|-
CASSQPAGGRVRETQYF
TGCGCCAGCAGCCAACCGGCCGGCGGGAGGGTTAGGGAGACCCAGTACTTC
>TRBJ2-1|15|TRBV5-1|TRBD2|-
CASSPGLADYNEQFF
TGCGCCAGCAGCCCGGGACTAGCGGACTACAATGAGCAGTTCTTC